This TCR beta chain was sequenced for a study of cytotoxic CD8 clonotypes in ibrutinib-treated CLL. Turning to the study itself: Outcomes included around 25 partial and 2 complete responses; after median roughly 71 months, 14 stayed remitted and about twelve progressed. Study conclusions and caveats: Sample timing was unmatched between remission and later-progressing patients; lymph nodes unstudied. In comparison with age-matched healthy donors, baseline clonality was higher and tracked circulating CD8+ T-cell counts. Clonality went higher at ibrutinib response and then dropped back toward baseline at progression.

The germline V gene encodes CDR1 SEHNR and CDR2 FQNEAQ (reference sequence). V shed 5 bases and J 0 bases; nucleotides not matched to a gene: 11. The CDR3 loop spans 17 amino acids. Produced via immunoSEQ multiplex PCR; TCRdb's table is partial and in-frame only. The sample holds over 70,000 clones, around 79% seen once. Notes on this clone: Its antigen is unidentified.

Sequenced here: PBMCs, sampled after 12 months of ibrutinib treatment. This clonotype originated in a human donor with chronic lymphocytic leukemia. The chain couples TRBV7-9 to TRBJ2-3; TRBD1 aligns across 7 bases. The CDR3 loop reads CASSTPRDRFSTDTQYF. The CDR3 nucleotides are TGTGCCAGCAGCACTCCCCGGGACAGATTTAGCACAGATACGCAGTATTTT.